Presented here are 29 T cell receptor beta chains from one specimen sequenced in a study of Graves' ophthalmopathy and Graves' hyperthyroidism. Amplifying from RNA transcripts, the study obtained TCR beta CDR3 regions. Second-round multiplex PCR followed a first-round RT-PCR using HTBI primers. TCRdb reanalysed the multiplex PCR reads using MiXCR and keeps one entry per CDR3 protein. The sample consists of over a million distinct CDR3 sequences, roughly two fifths of them appearing once. The material sequenced was peripheral blood or thyroid tissue (not recorded which). These receptors all come from an adult man with Graves' hyperthyroidism.

As for this clonotype: A read error is possible here, since a much larger clone lies one base away. V is TRBV7-9 and J is TRBJ2-5; D is tentatively TRBD1 or TRBD2 (6 bases each). CDR3 length: 16 amino acids. The V gene lost 5 bases and the J gene lost 5 bases, with 21 bases spanning the gap. The V gene's germline CDR1 is SEHNR and CDR2 FQNEAQ (reference sequence). The CDR3 sequence is CASSPRHRAGLETQYF. CDR3 nucleotide sequence: TGTGCCAGCAGCCCCAGACACAGGGCGGGATTGGAGACCCAGTACTTC.

The chain employs TRBV7-9 and TRBJ2-7; 11 nucleotides align to TRBD1. CDR1 SEHNR and CDR2 FQNEAQ come from the germline V gene (reference sequence). The CDR3 covers 13 residues. J was trimmed by 6 bases and V by 8 bases; bases with no gene match: 6. CDR3 in amino acids: CASSIGQGAEQYF. CDR3 nucleotide sequence: TGTGCCAGCTCGATTGGACAGGGGGCCGAGCAGTACTTC.

This clonotype was recorded at least ten times. This may arise from a read error, as a much more abundant clone is one base away. The genes are TRBV29-1 and TRBJ1-2, with a possible D match to TRBD1 (6 bases). Germline assignment: CDR1 SQVTM and CDR2 ANQGSEA. The CDR3 contains 12 residues. The ends were cut back, 8 bases at V and 7 bases at J, with 17 bases in the middle. CDR3 nucleotides: TGCAGCTCTTACGGGGGGCAGTGTGGCTACACCTTC. Protein product: CSSYGGQCGYTF.

V is TRBV10-3 and J is TRBJ1-2; TRBD1 aligns across 8 bases. Germline V gene sequence: CDR1 ENHRY, CDR2 SYGVKD. CDR3 size: 12 residues. V gave up 4 bases and J gave up 8 bases; unmatched junction bases: 3. The DNA of the CDR3 is TGTGCCATCAGTGGGGACAGGTGCGGCTACACCTTC. It translates to CAISGDRCGYTF.

As for this clonotype: This clone may be a read error of a much larger clone one base away. The chain couples TRBV6-1 to TRBJ1-2, with unresolved D. The CDR3 contains 12 residues. Germline assignment: CDR1 MNHNS and CDR2 SASEGT. CDR3 DNA: TGTGCCGGCAGTGACCAGAACTATGGCTACACCTTC. Protein sequence: CAGSDQNYGYTF.

Ten or more counts support this clonotype. The CDR3, as DNA: TGCGCCAGCAGCGGTTTACAGGGTCACTATGGCTACACCTTC. This sequence encodes CASSGLQGHYGYTF. The chain has TRBV5-1 and TRBJ1-2, with a possible D match to TRBD1 (6 bases). There are 14 residues in the CDR3. Germline CDR1 SGHRS, CDR2 YFSETQ. V lost 4 bases and J lost 3, with 13 bases in between.

This clonotype was seen a handful of times. V is TRBV19 and J is TRBJ2-2; 10 bases agree with TRBD2. Germline trimming cut 6 bases from V and 7 bases from J; bases unmatched to any gene: 5. CDR1 is LNHDA and CDR2 is SQIVND in the germline V gene (reference sequence). The CDR3 is 14 residues long. CDR3 bases: TGTGCCAGTAGCCGACTAGCGGGTTACGGGGAGCTGTTTTTT. It codes for CASSRLAGYGELFF.

V usage is TRBV2 and J usage is TRBJ1-1; TRBD1 is a possible D gene (5 bases). V dropped 7 bases and J dropped 10 bases, with 31 bases sitting between them. CDR3 length: 17 amino acids. Germline V gene data show CDR1 as SNHLY and CDR2 as FYNNEI. CDR3: CASKESPGTSGTYGAFF. CDR3 in DNA: TGTGCCAGCAAAGAGTCCCCCGGGACTAGCGGCACCTACGGAGCTTTCTTT.

This clonotype was observed a few times. V usage is TRBV10-3 and J usage is TRBJ1-5; D is perhaps TRBD1 (5 bases). CDR1 is ENHRY, CDR2 SYGVKD, per germline. The V and J ends lost 10 bases and 6 bases respectively, with 22 bases between them. The length of the CDR3 is 15 residues. DNA for the CDR3: TGTGCCAGCAGCATAAACCCGGGGGGAGGTCAGCCCCAGCATTTT. It codes for CASSINPGGGQPQHF.

The table lists this clonotype with a few counts. The gene calls are TRBV2 and TRBJ2-5, with D unresolved. This CDR3 is built from 13 residues. V dropped 6 bases and J dropped 4 bases, with 12 bases sitting between them. Per the germline V gene, CDR1 is SNHLY and CDR2 is FYNNEI. The CDR3 DNA is TGTGCCAGCAGCGCCGTAGACTCAGAGACCCAGTACTTC. It specifies CASSAVDSETQYF.

The chain is built from TRBV10-3 and TRBJ2-5; D not certain. V lost 1 base and J 4 bases, leaving 10 bases between the germline ends. Per germline, CDR1 ENHRY and CDR2 SYGVKD. The CDR3 contains 14 residues. This CDR3 is CAISELGVRETQYF. CDR3 in DNA: TGTGCCATCAGTGAGTTGGGTGTCCGAGAGACCCAGTACTTC.

This chain connects TRBV27 to TRBJ1-5; D remains ambiguous. CDR1 is MNHEY and CDR2 is SMNVEV in the germline V gene (reference sequence). With 0 bases removed from V and 3 bases from J, the gap between germline ends came to 6 bases. The CDR3 has 14 residues. The CDR3 here is CASSLSTVNQPQHF. The CDR3 DNA sequence: TGTGCCAGCAGTTTATCAACGGTCAATCAGCCCCAGCATTTT.

About this clonotype: Being one base from a much bigger clone, this may be a read error. The V call is TRBV14, the J call TRBJ2-7, with TRBD1 identical over 7 bases. Germline V gives CDR1 SGHDN, CDR2 FVKESK. This CDR3 spans 14 amino acids. The CDR3 bases are TGTACCAGCAGCGCAGGGGGTGGCGGCCCCGAGCAGTACTTC. Amino acids: CTSSAGGGGPEQYF.

This clonotype was picked up a small number of times. The chain uses TRBV6-2 or TRBV6-3 and TRBJ1-5; 7 bases line up with TRBD1. CDR1 and CDR2 (germline): MNHEY, SVGEGT. The V segment lost 6 bases and the J segment 2 bases; nucleotides outside the gene matches: 7. The CDR3 is 15 residues long. CDR3 in DNA: TGTGCCAGCAGCCAATACAGGGGAGGCAATCAGCCCCAGCATTTT. As protein: CASSQYRGGNQPQHF.

The chain couples TRBV7-9 to TRBJ1-2, with 9 bases aligning to TRBD1. J lost 4 bases, V lost 5 bases, and 8 bases had no gene match. CDR1 is SEHNR and CDR2 is FQNEAQ in the germline V gene (reference sequence). The CDR3 spans 15 residues. CDR3 nucleotide sequence: TGTGCCAGCAGCAACCCGGGACAGGGATCCTATGGCTACACCTTC. As protein: CASSNPGQGSYGYTF.

This clonotype occurred many times. V gene TRBV20-1 combines with J gene TRBJ1-5; no reliable D call. Germline loops: CDR1 DFQATT, CDR2 SNEGSKA (reference sequence). This CDR3 has 16 residues. Trimming pared 3 bases from V and 0 bases from J, leaving 15 bases between. This chain's CDR3 is CSASRVSTYSNQPQHF. The CDR3 DNA reads as TGCAGTGCTAGCCGCGTCAGCACCTATAGCAATCAGCCCCAGCATTTT.

This clonotype was observed a few times. CDR3 region: CASSLPVGTYEQYF. CDR3 nucleotide sequence: TGTGCCAGCAGCCTCCCAGTAGGCACCTACGAGCAGTACTTC. The V gene is TRBV7-2, the J gene TRBJ2-7; D gene uncertain. This CDR3 region has 14 residues. V lost 5 bases to trimming and J lost 2 bases, with 13 bases between them. Per germline, CDR1 SGHTA and CDR2 FQGNSA.

The chain couples TRBV6-2 or TRBV6-3 to TRBJ1-5; D call uncertain. CDR1 and CDR2 (germline): MNHEY, SVGEGT. CDR3 length equals 13 residues. Trimming stripped 8 bases from V and 2 bases from J, with 10 bases between. The CDR3 spells CASSWVGNQPQHF. CDR3 DNA sequence: TGTGCCAGCTCCTGGGTTGGCAATCAGCCCCAGCATTTT.

This clonotype was seen at least ten times. The chain has TRBV6-6 and TRBJ2-7; no reliable D call. CDR1 is MNHNY and CDR2 is SVGAGI in the germline V gene (reference sequence). The CDR3 is 13 amino acids. Between the trimmed V and J ends, which lost 6 bases and 4 bases, there was a span of 13 bases. The CDR3 loop is CASRGEIEYEQYF. The DNA of the CDR3 is TGTGCCAGCAGGGGCGAGATTGAATACGAGCAGTACTTC.

Ten or more counts support this clonotype. The chain combines TRBV5-1 with TRBJ1-1; D not certain. Germline CDR1 is SGHRS and CDR2 is YFSETQ. V was pared by 4 bases and J by 7 bases, with 23 bases between. There are 16 residues in the CDR3. The CDR3 coding sequence is TGCGCCAGCAGCCTTCGGACCGGCCCGATGGGTAGTGAAGCTTTCTTT. Protein sequence: CASSLRTGPMGSEAFF.

This clonotype occurred once. The CDR3 region is CASSQNRGNYEQYF. The CDR3 nucleotides read TGCGCCAGCAGCCAAAACAGGGGAAACTACGAGCAGTACTTC. The chain joins TRBV5-1 to TRBJ2-7; 7 bases are shared with TRBD1. CDR1 is SGHRS and CDR2 is YFSETQ in the germline V gene. CDR3 size: 14 residues. Trimming at V came to 4 bases and at J to 3 bases, leaving 7 bases not matched to a gene.

J is TRBJ1-5 and V is TRBV6-6; weak D call: TRBD1 (5 bases). V lost 0 bases to trimming and J lost 2 bases, with 14 bases between them. There are 17 residues in the CDR3. From germline, CDR1 is MNHNY and CDR2 SVGAGI (reference sequence). CDR3: CASSYSRTRAGNQPQHF. The CDR3 region has the DNA TGTGCCAGCAGTTACTCCCGGACAAGGGCTGGCAATCAGCCCCAGCATTTT.

This clonotype was seen a handful of times. A much larger clone lies a single base off, so this may be a read error. The chain employs TRBV29-1 and TRBJ2-7; D uncertain. The CDR3 covers 8 residues. Trimming took off 5 bases at V and 5 bases at J, with 1 base between the two ends. The germline gives CDR1 SQVTM, CDR2 ANQGSEA. For the CDR3, the DNA is TGCAGCGTTAACGAGCAGTACTTC. This gives the protein CSVNEQYF.

The chain is built from TRBV10-3 and TRBJ1-6; D is undetermined. Germline V gene sequence: CDR1 ENHRY, CDR2 SYGVKD. The CDR3 is made up of 17 amino acids. Trimming removed 0 bases from V and 6 bases from J, with 15 bases in between. CDR3 coding DNA: TGTGCCATCAGTGAGTCGGCAAGGACCGCTGGTAATTCACCCCTCCACTTT. Translating gives CAISESARTAGNSPLHF.

The genes are TRBV7-8 and TRBJ2-7; TRBD1 is a possible D gene (6 bases). The CDR3 runs 14 residues. The germline V and J ends were trimmed by 5 bases and 6 bases, with 17 bases remaining between them. CDR1 and CDR2 from the germline V gene are SGHVS and FQNEAQ. The CDR3 is CASSQGPLVFEQYF. CDR3 nucleotide sequence: TGTGCCAGCAGCCAGGGGCCCCTAGTATTCGAGCAGTACTTC.

A remark on this clonotype: One base away lies a much larger clone, so this may be a sequencing read error. The gene calls are TRBV7-9 and TRBJ1-4; D not certain. The V and J ends lost 0 bases and 8 bases respectively, with 10 bases between them. The CDR3 length is 14 residues. Germline CDR1 SEHNR, CDR2 FQNEAQ (reference sequence). DNA of the CDR3: TGTGCCAGCAGCTTAGCTTTATCCCCGGAAAAACTGTTTTTT. Translation gives CASSLALSPEKLFF.

In regard to this clonotype: A much larger clone differs by one base, so this may be a read error. This chain joins TRBV9 and TRBJ1-4; 10 positions match TRBD1. In germline, CDR1 is SGDLS, CDR2 YYNGEE. Trimming at V came to 0 bases and at J to 8 bases, leaving 4 bases not matched to a gene. This CDR3 region has 15 residues. This CDR3 reads CASSVAGTGVEKLFF. Here the CDR3 DNA reads TGTGCCAGCAGCGTAGCCGGGACAGGGGTGGAAAAACTGTTTTTT.

This clonotype was recorded many times. CDR3 DNA sequence: TGTGCCAGCAAGAGAGGACAGGGCAATGACTACACCTTC. This gives the protein CASKRGQGNDYTF. The rearrangement joins TRBV6-5 to TRBJ1-2; 8 bases agree with TRBD1. J gave up 10 bases and V 7 bases, and 11 bases lay outside the gene matches. CDR3 length equals 13 residues. Per the germline V gene, CDR1 is MNHEY and CDR2 is SVGAGI.

The chain is built from TRBV7-8 and TRBJ2-7; 9 bases are shared with TRBD2. The tail of the sequence fits TRBJ2-1 better, so the J call may be wrong. There are 15 residues in the CDR3. Looked up from germline, CDR1 is SGHVS and CDR2 is FQNEAQ. The chain's CDR3 is CASSLRAGGDNEQFF. The CDR3 DNA reads TGTGCCAGCAGCTTAAGGGCGGGAGGGGACAATGAGCAGTTCTTC.